A selection of T cell receptor beta chains follows, all from one sample in a study of shared clonotypes between healthy human individuals. The data were produced by immunoSEQ multiplex PCR, yet TCRdb's version contains in-frame clones alone and is incomplete. In the table there are about 2.4 million clones, 80% to 95% of which are singletons. Sequencing was carried out using naive CD4+ T cells from PBMCs. All receptors derive from a man aged 18-30 years in good health. Some clones in this sample may be carry-over from other donors' samples. Each CDR3 is given with its conserved first and last residue. A D gene is named only where the DNA matches it firmly. For some rows the clone size is stated as once, few or many, or as a class when expanded; others skip it.

cdr3_aa: CASSGGPGPGTEAFF
cdr3_nt: TGTGCCAGCAGCGGAGGACCGGGCCCCGGCACTGAAGCTTTCTTT
j_call: TRBJ1-1
v_call: TRBV7-3
d_call: -
clone_size: -

cdr3_aa: CAISAGQGIGYTF
cdr3_nt: TGTGCCATCAGTGCGGGACAGGGGATAGGCTACACCTTC
j_call: TRBJ1-2
v_call: TRBV10-3
d_call: TRBD1
clone_size: -

cdr3_aa: CASTLPGGAGTDTQYF
cdr3_nt: TGCGCCAGCACGTTACCAGGGGGCGCGGGCACAGATACGCAGTATTTT
j_call: TRBJ2-3
v_call: TRBV5-1
d_call: TRBD1
clone_size: -

cdr3_aa: CASRPGTGGTGELFF
cdr3_nt: TGTGCCAGCAGACCGGGAACGGGAGGGACCGGGGAGCTGTTTTTT
j_call: TRBJ2-2
v_call: TRBV6-4
d_call: TRBD2
clone_size: -

cdr3_aa: CASSPLQWGQGSYEQYF
cdr3_nt: TGTGCCAGCTCACCACTTCAATGGGGACAGGGCTCCTACGAGCAGTACTTC
j_call: TRBJ2-7
v_call: TRBV18
d_call: TRBD1
clone_size: -

cdr3_aa: CASSLPRVAANTGELFF
cdr3_nt: TGTGCCAGCAGTTTACCCCGGGTAGCCGCGAACACCGGGGAGCTGTTTTTT
j_call: TRBJ2-2
v_call: TRBV28
d_call: -
clone_size: once

cdr3_aa: CARSLGIFYEQYF
cdr3_nt: TGTGCCAGAAGCTTGGGTATTTTCTACGAGCAGTACTTC
j_call: TRBJ2-7
v_call: TRBV5-3
d_call: -
clone_size: once

cdr3_aa: CASTRGQGPRETQYF
cdr3_nt: TGTGCCAGCACCAGAGGACAGGGCCCAAGGGAGACCCAGTACTTC
j_call: TRBJ2-5
v_call: TRBV7-6
d_call: TRBD1
clone_size: -

cdr3_aa: CASSSPTSGTSYEQYF
cdr3_nt: TGTGCCAGCAGTTCCCCGACTAGCGGGACCTCCTACGAGCAGTACTTC
j_call: TRBJ2-7
v_call: TRBV2
d_call: TRBD2
clone_size: -

cdr3_aa: CASSARHATNEKLFF
cdr3_nt: TGTGCCAGTAGTGCGAGACACGCAACTAATGAAAAACTGTTTTTT
j_call: TRBJ1-4
v_call: TRBV19
d_call: -
clone_size: -

cdr3_aa: CASSQARGDTIYF
cdr3_nt: TGTGCCAGCAGCCAAGCTCGGGGAGACACCATATATTTT
j_call: TRBJ1-3
v_call: TRBV4-2
d_call: -
clone_size: -

cdr3_aa: CASSLGQNTGELFF
cdr3_nt: TGTGCCAGCAGCTTAGGACAGAACACCGGGGAGCTGTTTTTT
j_call: TRBJ2-2
v_call: TRBV7-8
d_call: -
clone_size: -

cdr3_aa: CASSSGLVYGYTF
cdr3_nt: TGTGCCAGCAGTTCAGGACTTGTCTATGGCTACACCTTC
j_call: TRBJ1-2
v_call: TRBV28
d_call: -
clone_size: -

cdr3_aa: CASSLGPSDRGHEQYF
cdr3_nt: TGTGCCAGCAGCTTAGGGCCCTCAGACAGGGGGCACGAGCAGTACTTC
j_call: TRBJ2-7
v_call: TRBV11-2
d_call: TRBD1
clone_size: -

cdr3_aa: CSARREHPQFF
cdr3_nt: TGCAGTGCTAGACGGGAACATCCCCAGTTCTTC
j_call: TRBJ2-1
v_call: TRBV20-1
d_call: -
clone_size: -

cdr3_aa: CASSPLAGSPETQYF
cdr3_nt: TGTGCCAGCAGCCCCCTAGCGGGAAGCCCAGAGACCCAGTACTTC
j_call: TRBJ2-5
v_call: TRBV7-2
d_call: TRBD2
clone_size: once

cdr3_aa: CASSYRGEKLFF
cdr3_nt: TGTGCCAGCAGTTACAGGGGTGAAAAACTGTTTTTT
j_call: TRBJ1-4
v_call: TRBV27
d_call: TRBD1
clone_size: -

cdr3_aa: CASSPTGSYQPQHF
cdr3_nt: TGTGCCAGCAGCCCTACAGGATCCTATCAGCCCCAGCATTTT
j_call: TRBJ1-5
v_call: TRBV2
d_call: -
clone_size: few

cdr3_aa: CASSQGLQEVNTEAFF
cdr3_nt: TGCGCCAGCAGCCAAGGTTTACAGGAAGTGAACACTGAAGCTTTCTTT
j_call: TRBJ1-1
v_call: TRBV4-1
d_call: -
clone_size: few

cdr3_aa: CASSPLAGEVEQYF
cdr3_nt: TGTGCCAGCTCACCACTAGCGGGAGAGGTCGAGCAGTACTTC
j_call: TRBJ2-7
v_call: TRBV18
d_call: TRBD2
clone_size: once

cdr3_aa: CASSPLIAGGRYEQYF
cdr3_nt: TGTGCCAGCTCACCCTTGATAGCGGGAGGGCGATACGAGCAGTACTTC
j_call: TRBJ2-7
v_call: TRBV18
d_call: TRBD2
clone_size: -

cdr3_aa: CASSHTQGALPGYTF
cdr3_nt: TGCGCCAGCAGCCACACGCAGGGGGCGCTACCTGGCTACACCTTC
j_call: TRBJ1-2
v_call: TRBV4-1
d_call: TRBD1
clone_size: -

cdr3_aa: CASSLSTSVSYEQYF
cdr3_nt: TGCGCCAGCAGCTTGTCGACTAGCGTCTCCTACGAGCAGTACTTC
j_call: TRBJ2-7
v_call: TRBV5-1
d_call: TRBD2
clone_size: -

cdr3_aa: CASSPSLGDPYNEQFF
cdr3_nt: TGCGCCAGCAGCCCAAGCCTAGGAGATCCCTACAATGAGCAGTTCTTC
j_call: TRBJ2-1
v_call: TRBV5-1
d_call: -
clone_size: -

cdr3_aa: CASRSYGGSGPRQNEQFF
cdr3_nt: TGCGCCAGCAGATCTTACGGGGGTAGCGGTCCCCGACAGAATGAGCAGTTCTTC
j_call: TRBJ2-1
v_call: TRBV10-2
d_call: -
clone_size: -

cdr3_aa: CASSRTGLPANYGYTF
cdr3_nt: TGTGCCAGCTCCCGGACAGGACTGCCGGCTAACTATGGCTACACCTTC
j_call: TRBJ1-2
v_call: TRBV27
d_call: TRBD1
clone_size: -

cdr3_aa: CASSLVLGSGTGELFF
cdr3_nt: TGCGCCAGCAGCTTGGTTTTAGGGTCGGGCACCGGGGAGCTGTTTTTT
j_call: TRBJ2-2
v_call: TRBV5-1
d_call: -
clone_size: -

cdr3_aa: CASGGTGGYEQYF
cdr3_nt: TGCGCCAGCGGGGGGACAGGGGGCTACGAGCAGTACTTC
j_call: TRBJ2-7
v_call: TRBV5-1
d_call: TRBD1
clone_size: -